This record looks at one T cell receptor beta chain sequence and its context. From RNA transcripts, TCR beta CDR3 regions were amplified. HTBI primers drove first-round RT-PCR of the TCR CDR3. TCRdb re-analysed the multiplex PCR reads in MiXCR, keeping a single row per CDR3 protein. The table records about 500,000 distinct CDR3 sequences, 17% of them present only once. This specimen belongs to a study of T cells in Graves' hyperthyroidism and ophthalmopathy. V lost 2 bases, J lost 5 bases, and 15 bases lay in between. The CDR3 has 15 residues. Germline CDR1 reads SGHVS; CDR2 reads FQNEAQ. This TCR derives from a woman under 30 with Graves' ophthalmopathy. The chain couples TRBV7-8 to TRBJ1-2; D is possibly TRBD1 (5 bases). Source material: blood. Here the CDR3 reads CASSLTGTGVYGYTF. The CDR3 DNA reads TGTGCCAGCAGCTTAACCGGGACGGGTGTATATGGCTACACCTTC.